This T cell receptor (beta chain) was observed in a study of CD8+CD57+ T cells in acquired aplastic anemia. Overall study: Sorting CD4+ and CD8+ cells gave DNA averaging 3.2 ug. Sequencing produced an average of around 11 million reads per healthy donor for CD4+ cells. Findings and limits, study-wide: Patients and controls had in common approximately 29 CD8+ CDR3 sequences. In CD8+ cells, Simpson's diversity showed no significant difference between patients and controls.

In regard to this clonotype: Its specificity is unknown. The junction shows a germline mismatch at one end, possibly a read error.

Genomic DNA templated the TCR beta VDJ and CDR3 profiling. Each CDR3 protein gets one entry after TCRdb re-called the reads with MiXCR. The repertoire consists of 200,000 to 250,000 distinct CDR3 sequences, with 30% to 40% occurring once and the leading ten covering roughly 1.1%. The germline gives CDR1 KGHDR, CDR2 SFDVKD. This CDR3 comprises 12 residues. This receptor was taken from a human donor in good health, serving as a control. Sequenced material: sorted CD4+, CD8+, or CD8+CD57+ T cells (not recorded which) from PBMCs. The rearrangement uses TRBV24-1 and TRBJ2-5; no firm D call. The DNA of the CDR3 is TGTGCCACCAGTGACTATCAAGAGACCCAGGACTTC. Translated, it gives CATSDYQETQDF.